A selection of T cell receptor beta chains follows, all from one sample in a study of early T cells in non-severe SARS-CoV-2 infection. In TCRdb, the 5' RACE reads were re-called with MiXCR into one record per CDR3 protein. The sample has 75,000 to 100,000 distinct CDR3 sequences, approximately 15% seen once. The sample consisted of whole blood. Source of these receptors: an adult who was a healthcare worker with PCR-confirmed SARS-CoV-2 infection or an uninfected control (not recorded which). CDR3s include the opening cysteine and the closing phenylalanine or tryptophan. A D gene is named only where the DNA matches it firmly. The listing skips clone size in some rows; elsewhere it reads once, few, many or a size class.

J gene	V gene	clone size	D gene	CDR3 protein	CDR3 DNA
TRBJ2-7	TRBV27	few	TRBD2	CASSLSSGGEQYF	TGTGCCAGCAGTTTATCGTCCGGGGGGGAGCAGTACTTC
TRBJ2-5	TRBV27	many	-	CASSLEMRGETQYF	TGTGCCAGCAGTTTAGAAATGCGGGGTGAGACCCAGTACTTC
TRBJ2-7	TRBV7-9	many	-	CASRGQGPYEQYF	TGTGCCAGCAGAGGCCAGGGTCCCTACGAGCAGTACTTC
TRBJ2-7	TRBV18	many	TRBD2	CASSPPIGGSGRLEQYF	TGTGCCAGCTCACCACCGATCGGCGGGAGCGGGAGGCTTGAGCAGTACTTC
TRBJ2-2	TRBV5-4	-	-	CTSIDREVDTGELFF	TGTACCAGCATCGATAGGGAGGTAGACACCGGGGAGCTGTTTTTT
TRBJ2-1	TRBV20-1	-	-	CSARDWAGSNNEQFF	TGCAGTGCTAGAGATTGGGCGGGATCGAACAATGAGCAGTTCTTC
TRBJ1-1	TRBV6-6	few	TRBD1	CASSTRQGAYTEAFF	TGTGCCAGCAGTACCCGACAGGGGGCATACACTGAAGCTTTCTTT
TRBJ2-7	TRBV29-1	-	-	CSVEPPPGQYF	TGCAGCGTTGAACCACCGCCAGGGCAGTACTTC
TRBJ2-1	TRBV20-1	many	TRBD2	CSARDEAGWSNEQFF	TGCAGTGCTAGAGATGAAGCGGGATGGAGCAATGAGCAGTTCTTC
TRBJ1-6	TRBV20-1	few	TRBD1	CSAGTALSSYNSPLHF	TGCAGTGCGGGGACAGCGCTAAGCTCCTATAATTCACCCCTCCACTTT
TRBJ1-1	TRBV7-6	-	-	CASSPLGAARTEAFF	TGTGCCAGCAGCCCGCTAGGAGCGGCACGCACTGAAGCTTTCTTT
TRBJ2-6	TRBV10-2	-	-	CASSEEGAGANVLTF	TGCGCCAGCAGTGAGGAAGGGGCCGGGGCCAACGTCCTGACTTTC
TRBJ1-5	TRBV7-8	many	TRBD1	CASSFDRVNQPQHF	TGTGCCAGCAGCTTCGACAGGGTCAATCAGCCCCAGCATTTT
TRBJ2-1	TRBV5-1	-	-	CASNYGTVYNEQFF	TGCGCCAGCAACTACGGGACGGTCTACAATGAGCAGTTCTTC
TRBJ1-5	TRBV27	-	-	CASSYRVSGQPQHF	TGTGCCAGCAGTTACAGGGTGTCGGGACAGCCCCAGCATTTT
TRBJ2-7	TRBV6-5	few	-	CASSRTGFDEQYF	TGTGCCAGCAGTCGCACAGGGTTTGACGAGCAGTACTTC
TRBJ2-5	TRBV11-2	few	-	CASSSPGKGTQYF	TGTGCCAGCAGCTCCCCCGGGAAGGGGACCCAGTACTTC
TRBJ1-1	TRBV9	-	TRBD1	CASSVGQDTEAFF	TGTGCCAGCAGCGTTGGACAGGACACTGAAGCTTTCTTT
TRBJ1-1	TRBV28	-	-	CASSFDRRIMNTEAFF	TGTGCCAGCAGTTTTGACAGGAGAATTATGAACACTGAAGCTTTCTTT
TRBJ1-1	TRBV6-2/TRBV6-3	few	-	CASREFMNTEAFF	TGTGCCAGCAGAGAGTTCATGAACACTGAAGCTTTCTTT
TRBJ2-1	TRBV5-1	few	TRBD1	CASSPGTVNEQFF	TGCGCCAGCAGCCCGGGGACAGTCAATGAGCAGTTCTTC
TRBJ2-3	TRBV12-5	-	-	CASGLGQGQADTQYF	TGTGCTAGTGGTTTGGGACAAGGTCAAGCAGATACGCAGTATTTT
TRBJ2-2	TRBV19	few	TRBD2	CASNPAGGYTGELFF	TGTGCCAGCAACCCGGCGGGAGGGTACACCGGGGAGCTGTTTTTT
TRBJ1-2	TRBV7-9	-	TRBD1	CASSLPGEGARGYTF	TGTGCCAGCAGCTTGCCAGGGGAGGGGGCCCGTGGCTACACCTTC
TRBJ2-3	TRBV5-1	few	TRBD2	CASSLDLGVGTTSGKTDTQYF	TGCGCCAGCAGCTTGGATTTGGGGGTCGGGACCACTAGCGGGAAGACCGATACGCAGTATTTT
TRBJ1-5	TRBV12-5	few	TRBD1	CASGQTGEYQPQHF	TGTGCTAGTGGTCAGACAGGGGAATACCAGCCCCAGCATTTT
TRBJ2-5	TRBV6-5	many	-	CASSYSGVEQETQYF	TGTGCCAGCAGTTACTCTGGGGTGGAGCAAGAGACCCAGTACTTC
TRBJ2-7	TRBV5-6	few	-	CASSLGPVDEQYF	TGTGCCAGCAGCTTAGGCCCTGTTGACGAGCAGTACTTC
TRBJ2-7	TRBV16	few	TRBD1	CASSQGTGVEQYF	TGTGCCAGCAGCCAAGGGACAGGGGTCGAGCAGTACTTC
TRBJ2-3	TRBV20-1	-	TRBD2	CSARVSGTSGRGGTDTQYF	TGCAGTGCTAGAGTTTCCGGGACTAGCGGGAGAGGGGGCACAGATACGCAGTATTTT
TRBJ2-2	TRBV20-1	-	TRBD2	CSAPPGLAHGELFF	TGCAGTGCTCCCCCGGGACTAGCCCACGGGGAGCTGTTTTTT
TRBJ2-7	TRBV12-3/TRBV12-4	few	-	CASSSGTLTYEQYF	TGTGCCAGCAGTTCCGGGACACTAACCTACGAGCAGTACTTC
TRBJ1-5	TRBV6-6	few	-	CASSYSIRSESSNQPQHF	TGTGCCAGCAGTTACTCGATTCGGTCCGAATCTAGCAATCAGCCCCAGCATTTT
TRBJ1-1	TRBV28	once	-	CASSLTLRGGTEAFF	TGTGCCAGCAGTTTGACTCTGCGGGGGGGAACTGAAGCTTTCTTT
TRBJ1-6	TRBV5-1	many	-	CASSDRPATNSPLHF	TGCGCCAGCAGCGACAGGCCAGCGACTAATTCACCCCTCCACTTT
TRBJ1-2	TRBV5-1	-	TRBD1	CASSLGTGLYGYTF	TGCGCCAGCAGCTTAGGGACAGGATTATATGGCTACACCTTC
TRBJ2-7	TRBV27	-	TRBD2	CASSFGRAWEQYF	TGTGCCAGCAGTTTTGGGAGGGCTTGGGAGCAGTACTTC
TRBJ2-7	TRBV6-5	few	-	CASSFGPEQYF	TGTGCCAGCAGCTTCGGTCCGGAGCAGTACTTC
TRBJ2-7	TRBV19	-	-	CASSIRRGEQYF	TGTGCCAGTAGTATAAGGAGGGGCGAGCAGTACTTC
TRBJ2-3	TRBV20-1	-	-	CSARPPTSADTQYF	TGCAGTGCTAGGCCGCCGACTAGTGCAGATACGCAGTATTTT
TRBJ2-3	TRBV12-3/TRBV12-4	few	-	CASSSRDPTDTQYF	TGTGCCAGCAGTTCCCGGGACCCCACAGATACGCAGTATTTT
TRBJ1-1	TRBV12-3/TRBV12-4	many	-	CASNPTGMTEAFF	TGTGCCAGCAACCCGACAGGAATGACTGAAGCTTTCTTT
TRBJ1-4	TRBV3-1	many	-	CASSQDATNEKLFF	TGTGCCAGCAGCCAAGATGCAACTAATGAAAAACTGTTTTTT
TRBJ2-1	TRBV7-2	-	-	CASSPAAVFYNEQFF	TGTGCCAGCAGCCCGGCGGCGGTCTTCTACAATGAGCAGTTCTTC
TRBJ2-1	TRBV7-2	few	-	CASSASSSYNEQFF	TGTGCCAGCAGTGCCTCCAGCTCCTACAATGAGCAGTTCTTC